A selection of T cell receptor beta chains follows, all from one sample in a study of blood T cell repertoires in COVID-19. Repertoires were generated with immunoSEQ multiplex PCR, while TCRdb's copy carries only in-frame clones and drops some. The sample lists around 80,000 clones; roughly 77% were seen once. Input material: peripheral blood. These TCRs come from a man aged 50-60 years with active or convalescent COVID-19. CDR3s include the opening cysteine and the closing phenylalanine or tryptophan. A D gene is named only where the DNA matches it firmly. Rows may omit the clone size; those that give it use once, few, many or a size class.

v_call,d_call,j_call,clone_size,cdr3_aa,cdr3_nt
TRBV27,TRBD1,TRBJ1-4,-,CASSLGGRGNEKLFF,TGTGCCAGCAGTTTAGGGGGCAGGGGGAATGAAAAACTGTTTTTT
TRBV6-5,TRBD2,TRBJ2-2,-,CASSYGRGGSTGELFF,TGTGCCAGCAGTTACGGGCGGGGGGGCTCCACCGGGGAGCTGTTTTTT
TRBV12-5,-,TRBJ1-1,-,CASGPGRETEAFF,TGTGCTAGTGGACCTGGGCGGGAAACTGAAGCTTTCTTT
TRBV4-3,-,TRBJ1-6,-,CASSQELSGSSYNSPLHF,TGCGCCAGCAGCCAAGAGCTCTCGGGGAGCTCCTATAATTCACCCCTCCACTTT
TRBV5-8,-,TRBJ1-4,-,CASSLGTGKLFF,TGTGCCAGCAGCTTGGGGACTGGAAAACTGTTTTTT
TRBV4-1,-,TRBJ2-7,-,CASSREDSLWEQYF,TGCGCCAGCAGCCGAGAGGACAGTCTTTGGGAGCAGTACTTC
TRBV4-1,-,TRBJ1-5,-,CASSQDSAYSNQPQHF,TGCGCCAGCAGCCAAGATAGCGCCTATAGCAATCAGCCCCAGCATTTT
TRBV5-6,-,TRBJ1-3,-,CASSFRVTGGNTIYF,TGTGCCAGCAGCTTCAGGGTCACAGGCGGAAACACCATATATTTT
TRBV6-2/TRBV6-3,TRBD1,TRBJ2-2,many,CASSYGQAGELFF,TGTGCCAGCAGTTACGGACAGGCCGGGGAGCTGTTTTTT
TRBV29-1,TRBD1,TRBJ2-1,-,CSAGTGNNEQFF,TGCAGCGCTGGGACAGGCAACAATGAGCAGTTCTTC
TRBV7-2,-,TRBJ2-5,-,CASSPNGGTETQYF,TGTGCCAGCAGCCCCAACGGCGGGACGGAGACCCAGTACTTC
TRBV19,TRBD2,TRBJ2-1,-,CASSSGTSGYNEQFF,TGTGCCAGTAGTTCCGGGACTAGCGGGTACAATGAGCAGTTCTTC